This TCR beta chain was recorded in a study of blood T cell repertoires in COVID-19. The CDR3 has 14 amino acids. Trimming pared 7 bases from V and 3 bases from J, leaving 16 bases between. The germline CDR1 and CDR2 sequences are SGHRS and YFSETQ. The method was immunoSEQ multiplex PCR; TCRdb's version includes in-frame clones alone and lacks a portion of them. The sample records fewer than 90,000 clones, roughly 96% being singletons. The origin of this receptor is a human donor with active COVID-19. The donor label of this sample is uncertain. Sequenced sample: peripheral blood. The V and J genes are TRBV5-1 and TRBJ1-2; possibly TRBD1 for D (5 bases). CDR3 bases: TGCGCCAGCGGAAGCATGGGGGGTGACTATGGCTACACCTTC. It yields the protein CASGSMGGDYGYTF. Full variable domain (rest looked up from reference TRBV5-1 and TRBJ1-2): KAGVTQTPRYLIKTRGQQVTLSCSPISGHRSVSWYQQTPGQGLQFLFEYFSETQRNKGNFPGRFSGRQFSNSRSEMNVSTLELGDSALYLCASGSMGGDYGYTFGSGTRLTVV.